Each of the 8 T cell receptor beta chains below was sequenced from the same sample in a study of blood T cell repertoires in COVID-19. The assay was immunoSEQ multiplex PCR, and TCRdb's table has in-frame clones only and misses some. Seen here are over 150,000 clones, 70% to 90% observed once, and the top ten hold roughly 7%. Specimen: peripheral blood. Receptor source: a man aged 50 or older with active or convalescent COVID-19.

This clone was observed a few times. The DNA for the CDR3 is TGTGCCAGTAGCGTGTATAGCGGGATCCCACCTCTCGAGCAGTACTTC. Protein sequence: CASSVYSGIPPLEQYF. The chain links TRBV19 to TRBJ2-7; 8 nucleotides align to TRBD2. Germline V gene sequence: CDR1 LNHDA, CDR2 SQIVND (reference sequence). This CDR3 comprises 16 residues. V lost 6 bases, J lost 6 bases, and 16 bases stayed unmatched.

The chain combines TRBV30 with TRBJ2-4; 8 bases map to TRBD1. Germline assignment: CDR1 GTSNPN and CDR2 SVGIG (reference sequence). CDR3 length: 18 amino acids. V was pared by 3 bases and J by 0 bases, with 13 bases of the junction left unmatched. The CDR3 nucleotides are TGTGCCTGGAGAGCAAACTCCGGGACAGGACTAGCCAAAAACATTCAGTACTTC. Protein sequence: CAWRANSGTGLAKNIQYF.

The chain uses TRBV7-3 and TRBJ2-1, with D unresolved. CDR3 length equals 11 residues. V was clipped by 1 base and J by 10 bases, with 5 bases between them. Germline CDR1 reads SGHTA; CDR2 reads FQGTGA. The CDR3: CASSLSGEQFF. In nucleotides, the CDR3 is TGTGCCAGCAGCTTAAGCGGAGAGCAGTTCTTC.

The chain employs TRBV7-9 and TRBJ1-2; D unresolved. The CDR3 extends over 14 amino acids. V was trimmed by 3 bases and J by 2 bases, leaving 10 bases between them. Germline V lookup: CDR1 SEHNR, CDR2 FQNEAQ (reference sequence). The CDR3 loop is CASSFWAANYGYTF. For the CDR3, the DNA is TGTGCCAGCAGCTTCTGGGCAGCCAACTATGGCTACACCTTC.

This chain links TRBV27 with TRBJ2-3; D is perhaps TRBD2 (5 bases). The ends were cut back, 3 bases at V and 0 bases at J, with 16 bases in the middle. Germline V gene lookup returns CDR1 MNHEY and CDR2 SMNVEV (reference sequence). The CDR3 is made up of 17 amino acids. The CDR3 bases are TGTGCCAGCAGTTTTGGGCTAGCAGCACCTAGCACAGATACGCAGTATTTT. Translating gives CASSFGLAAPSTDTQYF.

This chain uses TRBV2 with TRBJ1-3, with 10 bases identical to TRBD1. After removal of 6 bases from V and 0 bases from J, the junction contained 2 bases not matched to a gene. This CDR3 spans 15 amino acids. From germline, CDR1 is SNHLY and CDR2 FYNNEI. CDR3 region: CASRGQGFSGNTIYF. Written as DNA, the CDR3 is TGTGCCAGCAGGGGACAGGGGTTCTCTGGAAACACCATATATTTT.

This chain connects TRBV6-2 or TRBV6-3 to TRBJ2-7, with D possibly being TRBD1 (6 bases). Germline assignment: CDR1 MNHEY and CDR2 SVGEGT. This CDR3 comprises 18 residues. V dropped 6 bases and J dropped 2 bases, with 26 bases sitting between them. The CDR3 DNA sequence: TGTGCCAGCAGCCACGACGATCTAGGACGGGACAAAGCCTACGAGCAGTACTTC. Its protein product is CASSHDDLGRDKAYEQYF.

The gene calls are TRBV7-9 and TRBJ1-6; no reliable D call. With 5 bases removed from V and 13 bases from J, the gap between germline ends came to 12 bases. The CDR3 covers 12 residues. CDR1 SEHNR and CDR2 FQNEAQ come from the germline V gene (reference sequence). The CDR3 protein is CASSQDLTPLHF. CDR3 coding DNA: TGTGCCAGCAGCCAGGACTTGACCCCCCTCCACTTT.